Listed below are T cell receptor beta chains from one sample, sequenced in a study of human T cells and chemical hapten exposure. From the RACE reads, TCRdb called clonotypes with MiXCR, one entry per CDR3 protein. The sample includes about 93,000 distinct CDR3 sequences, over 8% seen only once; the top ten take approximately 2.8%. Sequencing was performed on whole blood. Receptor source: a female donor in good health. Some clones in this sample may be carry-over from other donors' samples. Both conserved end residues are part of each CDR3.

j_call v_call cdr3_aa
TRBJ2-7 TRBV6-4 CASREVAEGSYEQYF
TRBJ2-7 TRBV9 CARSVGTGQYEQYF
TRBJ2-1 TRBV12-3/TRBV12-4 CASRSTGGRADNHNEQFF
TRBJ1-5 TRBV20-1 CSAFLQGGSNQPQHF
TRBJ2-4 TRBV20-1 CSAGDRVKAKNIQYF
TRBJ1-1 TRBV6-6 CASSPGGWGAFF
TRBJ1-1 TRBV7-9 CASSSPGRSEAFF
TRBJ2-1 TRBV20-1 CSAREGVNEQFF
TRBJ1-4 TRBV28 CASRLTGDRTDELFF
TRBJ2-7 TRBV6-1 CASSDSYYEQYF
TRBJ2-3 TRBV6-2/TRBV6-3 CASSYETSGSDTQYF
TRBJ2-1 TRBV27 CASSPQGRSERYNEQFF
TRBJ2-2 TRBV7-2 CASSELASSGELFF
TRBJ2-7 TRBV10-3 CAISETPDSYEQYF
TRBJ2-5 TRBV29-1 CSVRFTGDQETQYF
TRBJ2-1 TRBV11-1 CASNDRGNEQFF
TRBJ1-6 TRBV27 CASSLQGAYSPLHF
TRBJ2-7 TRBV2 CASSPSGRAGEQYF
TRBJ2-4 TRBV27 CANKTGKGETKNIQYF
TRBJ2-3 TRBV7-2 CASRPGRSTDTQYF
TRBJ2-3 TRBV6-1 CASSEYARTSDTQYF
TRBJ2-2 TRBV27 CASTWGAGTGELFF
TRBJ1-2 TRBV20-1 CSALSLTGGDGYTF
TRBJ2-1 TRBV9 CASSGAVTSLGIDEQFF
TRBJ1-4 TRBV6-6 CASSFRQGIDEKLFF
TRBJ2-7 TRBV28 CASPPVDRTKTSSYEQYF
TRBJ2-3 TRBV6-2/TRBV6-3 CASSYLAGVTDTQYF
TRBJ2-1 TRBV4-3 CASSQEFITDEQFF
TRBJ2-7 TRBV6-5 CASSYSNNPYEQYF
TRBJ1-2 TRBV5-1 CASSPQGAEGYTF
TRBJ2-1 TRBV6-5 CASSASPAGETEQFF
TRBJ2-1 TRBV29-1 CSVAVGEQFF
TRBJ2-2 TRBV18 CASSPNTGELFF
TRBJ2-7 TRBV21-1 CASSNGTRSYEQYF
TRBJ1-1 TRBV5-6 CASSWGNTEAFF
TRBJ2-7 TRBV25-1 CASRAAVGTGSHEQYF
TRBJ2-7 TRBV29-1 CSVGETGIYEQYF
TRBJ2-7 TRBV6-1 CASTRTEYYEQYF
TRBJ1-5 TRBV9 CASSVARVGNGQPQHF
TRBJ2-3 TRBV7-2 CASSLGLAGVTDTQYF
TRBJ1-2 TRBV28 CASSQKLRSTNYGYTF